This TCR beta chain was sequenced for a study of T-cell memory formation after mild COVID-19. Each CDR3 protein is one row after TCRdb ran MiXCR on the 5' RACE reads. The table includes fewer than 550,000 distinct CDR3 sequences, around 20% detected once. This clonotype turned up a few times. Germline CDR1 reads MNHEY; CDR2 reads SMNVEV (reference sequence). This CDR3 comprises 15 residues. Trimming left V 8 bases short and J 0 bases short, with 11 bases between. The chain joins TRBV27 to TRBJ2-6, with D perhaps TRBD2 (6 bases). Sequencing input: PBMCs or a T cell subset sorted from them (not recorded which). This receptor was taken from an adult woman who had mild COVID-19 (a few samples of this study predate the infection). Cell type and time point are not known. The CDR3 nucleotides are TGTGCCAGCCGCGCGGGGATCTCTGGGGCCAACGTCCTGACTTTC. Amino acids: CASRAGISGANVLTF.